This T cell receptor beta chain was identified in a study of T-cell memory formation after mild COVID-19 (dated by TCRdb to the early 2020s). With regard to the full study: TCR sequence clusters from the two donors were found to be largely donor specific. Longitudinal TCRalpha and TCRbeta repertoire sequencing tracked T-cell clones expanding and contracting after mild COVID-19 in a couple of donors. Two young, previously healthy adult volunteers made up the cohort, one male and one female. Overall results and qualifications from the work: Contracting CD4+ clones were located mainly in the CM and EM memory subsets, whereas CD8+ clones were found to be enriched in EMRA. Only a couple of mild cases were covered by the study, and larger cohorts that include severe cases with pre-infection samples were considered necessary. Balanced CD4/CD8 phenotypes were observed for clones contracting from day 15 to 85, whereas a bias towards CD4+ was observed for a second wave of clones expanding from day 15 to 37. SARS-CoV-2 specificity was not confirmed for the second-wave clones peaking on day 37. Some responding clones were found in pre-infection memory, which suggests that pre-existing cross-reactive memory T cells took part in the SARS-CoV-2 response.

V ends up 2 bases short and J 7 bases short, with an unmatched junction base count of 6. According to the germline V gene, CDR1 reads MGHRA and CDR2 reads YSYEKL. Counted from cysteine to phenylalanine, this CDR3 has 17 amino acids. The read is trimmed to its CDR3 DNA, 51 bases read in frame from base 1. Comment on this clonotype: Its antigen is currently not known. No much larger clonotype is one base removed from it; base qualities were not supplied.

TCRdb shows the sequencer as Illumina NovaSeq 6000. TCRalpha and TCRbeta cDNA libraries were constructed by 5'RACE with constant-segment primers, with sample barcodes and unique molecular identifiers being introduced. RNA was extracted from every sample with Trizol reagent. Libraries were amplified in two PCR steps, with a second sample barcode and Illumina TruSeq adapters added in the second step. Sequencing of libraries was performed on an Illumina NovaSeq with 2 x 150 bp paired-end reads. In the source study's methods: Demultiplexing of reads and collapsing into UMI-guided consensus sequences were performed with migec v1.2.7. Using mixcr v2.1.11, UMI consensuses were aligned to TRA and TRB V and J templates and then assembled into clonotypes. Clonotypes were classified as expanded or contracted when called significant by both edgeR and NoisET, with noise models trained on biological replicates. For edgeR calls, the cutoffs were a false discovery rate-adjusted p below 0.01 and a log2 fold-change threshold of 1. As an exploratory analysis of dynamics, max-normalized trajectories of the 1000 most abundant clonotypes were examined by PCA with hierarchical clustering. Separately sequenced CD4+ and CD8+ repertoires were used to assign a CD4 or CD8 phenotype to each responding clone. TCRdb applied fastp at Q25 and MiXCR to the public reads, then kept only in-frame beta chains. Each CDR3 protein gets just one entry, which takes the most common genes and DNA from the rows behind it. These V and J calls are TCRdb output, not the study's own analysis. The sample profile shows 350,000 to 450,000 distinct CDR3 sequences; around 19% of them were found once. Roughly 8.4% of the sample rests with the top ten.

PBMCs were isolated by Ficoll-Paque density gradient centrifugation. The TCR was taken from an adult woman who had mild COVID-19 (a few samples of this study predate the infection). The sample titles of this study are shuffled in the database, so cell type and time point are left out; the donor was told from shared clones. Sequencing input: PBMCs or a T cell subset sorted from them (not recorded which). The chain links TRBV4-1 with TRBJ2-1; 15 junctional bases match TRBD2. Read as DNA, the sequence is TGCGCCAGCAGCCAATCGGGACTAGCGGGGGGTCCGAATGAGCAGTTCTTC. This gives the protein CASSQSGLAGGPNEQFF.